The 12 T cell receptor beta chains below come from one sample, sequenced in a study of Tregs in tolerant kidney transplant recipients. Some clones are missing from TCRdb's copy, which holds only in-frame ones; the method was immunoSEQ multiplex PCR. The sample lists 74,000 or so clones, roughly nine tenths occurring once. Mixed chimerism was transient after nonmyeloablative marrow transplants from related graft donors. Material: CD4+ T cells from blood (PBMCs), obtained 24 months after the transplant. The receptors originated from a human patient who received a combined kidney and bone marrow transplant. These T cells may partly come from the graft donor.

The chain recombines TRBV5-4 with TRBJ2-3; no definite D call. CDR1 is SGHNT and CDR2 is YYREEE in the germline V gene (reference sequence). Trimming pared 2 bases from V and 0 bases from J, leaving 7 bases between. The CDR3 sequence is 14 residues long. CDR3 region: CASSLKTSTDTQYF. As DNA, the CDR3 is TGTGCCAGCAGCTTAAAAACAAGCACAGATACGCAGTATTTT.

This chain connects TRBV4-3 to TRBJ1-2; D is uncertain. Trimming shortened V by 4 bases and J by 2 bases, and 14 bases separated the two germline ends. The CDR3 has 15 residues. Germline CDR1 is LGHNA and CDR2 is YSLEER. The CDR3 protein is CASSRARFYNYGYTF. The DNA for the CDR3 is TGCGCCAGCAGCCGAGCACGGTTTTACAACTATGGCTACACCTTC.

V is TRBV4-3 and J is TRBJ2-5, with D possibly TRBD2 on 6 matching bases. Trimming shortened V by 0 bases and J by 4 bases, and 12 bases separated the two germline ends. CDR3 length: 15 amino acids. Germline V gives CDR1 LGHNA, CDR2 YSLEER. The DNA of the CDR3 is TGCGCCAGCAGCCAAGAAGGGCGCGGGGCAGAGACCCAGTACTTC. As protein: CASSQEGRGAETQYF.

CDR3: CASSWGESSGNTIYF. The CDR3 DNA reads TGCGCCAGCAGCTGGGGGGAAAGCTCTGGAAACACCATATATTTT. This sequence joins TRBV5-1 and TRBJ1-3; tentative D call: TRBD1 (5 bases). The CDR3 has 15 residues. V lost 3 bases and J lost 0, with 10 bases in between. Germline loops: CDR1 SGHRS, CDR2 YFSETQ. The full variable domain, in which reference TRBV5-1 and TRBJ1-3 provide the parts outside the CDR3, is KAGVTQTPRYLIKTRGQQVTLSCSPISGHRSVSWYQQTPGQGLQFLFEYFSETQRNKGNFPGRFSGRQFSNSRSEMNVSTLELGDSALYLCASSWGESSGNTIYFGEGSWLTVV.

The chain links TRBV19 to TRBJ2-7, with TRBD1 matching 7 bases. The CDR3 sequence is 15 residues long. CDR1 is LNHDA and CDR2 is SQIVND in the germline V gene (reference sequence). The V and J ends lost 3 bases and 4 bases, in that order; junction bases with no gene match: 9. The CDR3 nucleotides are TGTGCCAGTAGTATTCATCGGACAGGAAGTTACGAGCAGTACTTC. Encoded protein: CASSIHRTGSYEQYF. Filled out from reference TRBV19 and TRBJ2-7, the complete variable domain reads DGGITQSPKYLFRKEGQNVTLSCEQNLNHDAMYWYRQDPGQGLRLIYYSQIVNDFQKGDIAEGYSVSREKKESFPLTVTSAQKNPTAFYLCASSIHRTGSYEQYFGPGTRLTVT.

In DNA, the CDR3 is TGCGCCAGCAGCCAAAGAGCATTCAGGACAGGGGAGATCGGGGAGCTGTTTTTT. It translates to CASSQRAFRTGEIGELFF. The chain has TRBV4-1 and TRBJ2-2, with TRBD1 identical over 9 bases. With V trimmed by 2 bases and J by 7 bases, 14 bases remained unmatched. CDR1 and CDR2 from the germline V gene are MGHRA and YSYEKL. This CDR3 contains 18 residues.

The rearrangement links TRBV19 to TRBJ2-7; weak D call: TRBD2 (5 bases). The CDR3 is 14 amino acids. Looked up from germline, CDR1 is LNHDA and CDR2 is SQIVND (reference sequence). Trimming left V 4 bases short and J 4 bases short, with 14 bases between. In nucleotides, the CDR3 is TGTGCCAGTAGTACTTCTAGCAGGTTATACGAGCAGTACTTC. Translating gives CASSTSSRLYEQYF.

The J gene is TRBJ1-3, the V gene TRBV14; D uncertain. From germline, CDR1 is SGHDN and CDR2 FVKESK. Trimming took 4 bases from V and 0 from J, leaving 13 bases between them. CDR3 length equals 16 residues. CDR3 in amino acids: CASSRSGLSSGNTIYF. CDR3 coding DNA: TGTGCCAGCAGCCGGAGCGGACTTTCCTCTGGAAACACCATATATTTT.

The rearrangement joins TRBV6-6 to TRBJ1-3; 9 nucleotides align to TRBD1. The trim removed 6 bases at V and 3 bases at J, leaving 3 bases unmatched. The CDR3 runs to 14 residues. Per germline, CDR1 MNHNY and CDR2 SVGAGI (reference sequence). The CDR3 bases are TGTGCCAGCAGCCGGGACAGGGATGGAAACACCATATATTTT. Its translation: CASSRDRDGNTIYF.

With regard to this clone: The junction shows a germline mismatch at one end, possibly a read error. This sample also contains other DNA sequences that code for the same CDR3. The V call is TRBV28, the J call TRBJ1-6, with D perhaps TRBD1 (5 bases). The CDR3 consists of 16 residues. Germline V gene lookup returns CDR1 MDHEN and CDR2 SYDVKM. The CDR3 sequence: CASSLAGGTYYSPLHF. As DNA, the CDR3 is TGTGCCAGCAGCCTAGCGGGAGGGACTTATTATTCCCCCCTCCACTTT.

The chain joins TRBV5-1 to TRBJ1-2; D is perhaps TRBD1 (5 bases). V lost 0 bases and J 8 bases, leaving 11 bases between the germline ends. This CDR3 region has 13 residues. Per the germline V gene, CDR1 is SGHRS and CDR2 is YFSETQ. The chain's CDR3 is CASSLGQMIGYTF. In nucleotides, the CDR3 is TGCGCCAGCAGCTTGGGACAGATGATCGGCTACACCTTC.

This chain uses TRBV5-1 with TRBJ2-1; a possible D gene is TRBD1 (5 bases). This CDR3 is 13 amino acids long. Germline V CDR1 and CDR2: SGHRS, YFSETQ. V shed 4 bases and J shed 10 bases, with 15 bases lying between them. Here the CDR3 reads CASSVRTIHEQFF. The CDR3 DNA sequence: TGCGCCAGCAGCGTAAGGACAATACACGAGCAGTTCTTC. Looking up the rest from reference TRBV5-1 and TRBJ2-1 gives the full variable domain: KAGVTQTPRYLIKTRGQQVTLSCSPISGHRSVSWYQQTPGQGLQFLFEYFSETQRNKGNFPGRFSGRQFSNSRSEMNVSTLELGDSALYLCASSVRTIHEQFFGPGTRLTVL.